Below are 25 T cell receptor beta chains sequenced from a single sample in a study of Graves' ophthalmopathy and Graves' hyperthyroidism. From RNA, the CDR3 regions of TCR beta chains were amplified and sequenced. HTBI-primed first-round RT-PCR preceded second-round multiplex PCR. Each CDR3 protein gets one entry after TCRdb re-called the multiplex PCR reads with MiXCR. The top ten clones hold 8.5% to 14% of a sample with roughly 1.1 million distinct CDR3 sequences, about two fifths of them seen once. Sequencing input: peripheral blood or thyroid tissue (not recorded which). The receptors derive from an adult man with Graves' hyperthyroidism.

This clonotype has a count of ten or more. The rearrangement joins TRBV20-1 to TRBJ1-4; D remains ambiguous. Trimming removed 5 bases at V and 5 bases at J, with 12 bases between. Germline CDR1 and CDR2: DFQATT and SNEGSKA (reference sequence). This CDR3 is built from 13 residues. CDR3 nucleotides: TGCAGTGCTGCGAGGGAGATCAATGAAAAACTGTTTTTT. Amino acids: CSAAREINEKLFF.

This clonotype was counted at least ten times. The chain couples TRBV9 to TRBJ1-1, with a weak D call TRBD1 (5 bases). Germline lookup yields CDR1 SGDLS and CDR2 YYNGEE. This CDR3 contains 15 residues. V lost 0 bases to trimming and J lost 3 bases, with 12 bases between them. This CDR3 reads CASSVGTLGDTEAFF. The DNA for the CDR3 is TGTGCCAGCAGCGTAGGGACTCTGGGGGACACTGAAGCTTTCTTT.

This clonotype was recorded many times. This may stem from a read error, because a much larger clone lies one nucleotide away. The rearrangement uses TRBV7-8 and TRBJ1-5; tentatively, D is TRBD1 (6 bases). The CDR3 has 15 amino acids. V was cut by 7 bases and J by 6 bases, with 19 bases left in between. The germline V gene has CDR1 SGHVS and CDR2 FQNEAQ. The CDR3 DNA reads TGTGCCAGCAACACGGCGGGGGCGGGGGGTCAGCCCCAGCATTTT. The encoded protein is CASNTAGAGGQPQHF.

The chain joins TRBV24-1 to TRBJ2-5, with D perhaps TRBD1 (5 bases). With 2 bases removed from V and 2 bases from J, the gap between germline ends came to 8 bases. CDR1 is KGHDR and CDR2 is SFDVKD in the germline V gene. This CDR3 has 14 residues. The CDR3 sequence: CATSDWQGQETQYF. CDR3 nucleotides: TGTGCCACCAGTGATTGGCAGGGACAAGAGACCCAGTACTTC.

V usage is TRBV6-6 and J usage is TRBJ2-5; D perhaps matches TRBD1 (5 bases). The CDR3 sequence is 14 residues long. The germline V gene has CDR1 MNHNY and CDR2 SVGAGI (reference sequence). V was shortened by 6 bases and J by 5 bases, with 16 bases between the two germline ends. For the CDR3, the DNA is TGTGCCAGCAGCTACAGGAGCACCTCGGAGACCCAGTACTTC. Its protein is CASSYRSTSETQYF.

This clonotype has a handful of counts. The chain recombines TRBV7-9 with TRBJ2-2; D tentatively fits TRBD1 or TRBD2 (5 bases each). Germline V gene data show CDR1 as SEHNR and CDR2 as FQNEAQ (reference sequence). Between the trimmed V and J ends, which lost 5 bases and 0 bases, there was a span of 13 bases. There are 16 residues in the CDR3. The CDR3 loop is CASSPQGAANTGELFF. DNA for the CDR3: TGTGCCAGCAGCCCTCAGGGAGCGGCGAACACCGGGGAGCTGTTTTTT.

This clonotype occurred a few times. The V call is TRBV6-5, the J call TRBJ2-5; no clear D gene. The CDR3 runs to 15 residues. Deletions cut 1 base from V and 3 bases from J, with 12 bases between. Germline V CDR1 and CDR2: MNHEY, SVGAGI. The CDR3, as DNA: TGTGCCAGCAGTTACTATCGACAACTGAAAGAGACCCAGTACTTC. It is translated as CASSYYRQLKETQYF.

This clonotype was recorded a few times. The chain links TRBV4-3 to TRBJ2-7; weak D call: TRBD2 (6 bases). In germline, CDR1 is LGHNA, CDR2 YSLEER. V was pared by 9 bases and J by 1 base, with 16 bases between. The CDR3 spans 14 residues. The CDR3 coding sequence is TGCGCCAGGCTACGGACTAACATGTCCTACGAGCAGTACTTC. This gives the protein CARLRTNMSYEQYF.

This sequence joins TRBV20-1 and TRBJ1-4; possible D gene TRBD1, 6 bases. Germline CDR1 reads DFQATT; CDR2 reads SNEGSKA (reference sequence). This CDR3 is built from 13 residues. V dropped 5 bases and J dropped 5 bases, with 12 bases sitting between them. In DNA, the CDR3 is TGCAGTGCTTCCGGGACACAGAATGAAAAACTGTTTTTT. It is translated as CSASGTQNEKLFF.

This clonotype was seen a handful of times. The chain combines TRBV6-2 or TRBV6-3 with TRBJ1-1, with D uncertain. The CDR3 totals 13 residues. Trimming pared 3 bases from V and 7 bases from J, leaving 12 bases between. Germline V gene data show CDR1 as MNHEY and CDR2 as SVGEGT. The CDR3 sequence: CASSYVGYGEAFF. CDR3 DNA sequence: TGTGCCAGCAGTTATGTCGGGTACGGTGAAGCTTTCTTT.

Notes on this clonotype: The missing conserved phenylalanine or tryptophan at the end of this CDR3 makes a read error likely. No DNA is shown, since the ends of the CDR3 on it are uncertain; the CDR3 is the one TCRdb lists. The rearrangement joins TRBV5-6 to TRBJ2-5; TRBD1 is taken as the D call from the table, unchecked against the DNA. The CDR3 spans 8 residues, counting both ends. The germline CDR1 and CDR2 sequences are SGHDT and YYEEEE. This CDR3 reads CASSLGQL.

This chain joins TRBV6-1 and TRBJ1-2, with a weak D call TRBD1 (6 bases). The V gene lost 6 bases and the J gene lost 0 bases, with 14 bases spanning the gap. The CDR3 runs to 15 residues. Germline V gene lookup returns CDR1 MNHNS and CDR2 SASEGT. CDR3 sequence reads: CASRRTGGTNYGYTF. In DNA, the CDR3 is TGTGCCAGCAGAAGGACCGGGGGCACTAACTATGGCTACACCTTC.

Many counts were recorded for this clonotype. V is TRBV7-9 and J is TRBJ2-7; 11 bases are a match to TRBD2. Germline V lookup: CDR1 SEHNR, CDR2 FQNEAQ (reference sequence). The CDR3 consists of 14 residues. V trimming: 5 bases; J trimming: 3 bases; junction bases outside the gene matches: 3. CDR3 sequence reads: CASSTSGGNYEQYF. The CDR3 region has the DNA TGTGCCAGCAGCACTAGCGGGGGAAACTACGAGCAGTACTTC.

The V call is TRBV5-1, the J call TRBJ2-5, with unresolved D. Germline values: CDR1 SGHRS, CDR2 YFSETQ. V gave up 0 bases and J gave up 4 bases, with 13 bases separating them. The CDR3 contains 15 residues. CDR3 DNA: TGCGCCAGCAGCTTGGAAGCACCATCCACAGAGACCCAGTACTTC. Protein: CASSLEAPSTETQYF.

The chain carries TRBV19 and TRBJ1-5, with a possible D match to TRBD1 (5 bases). The ends were cut back, 6 bases at V and 2 bases at J, with 17 bases in the middle. Germline-derived CDR1 and CDR2 are LNHDA and SQIVND (reference sequence). The CDR3 totals 16 residues. In DNA, the CDR3 is TGTGCCAGTAGCAAACGGGAGGGGCAGGGCAATCAGCCCCAGCATTTT. Its translation: CASSKREGQGNQPQHF.

The chain couples TRBV7-2 to TRBJ1-3; no clear D gene. The CDR3 consists of 11 residues. Germline values: CDR1 SGHTA, CDR2 FQGNSA. With 5 bases removed from V and 8 bases from J, the gap between germline ends came to 7 bases. CDR3 coding DNA: TGTGCCAGCAGCGATGTAGACACCATATATTTT. Protein sequence: CASSDVDTIYF.

J is TRBJ2-7 and V is TRBV7-9, with 7 positions matching TRBD1. The germline CDR1 and CDR2 sequences are SEHNR and FQNEAQ (reference sequence). Losses at the gene ends were 5 bases for V and 2 bases for J; bases not matched to a gene: 15. The CDR3 has 17 amino acids. The CDR3: CASSGVGNRGSTYEQYF. The CDR3 bases are TGTGCCAGCAGCGGGGTGGGGAACAGGGGCTCCACCTACGAGCAGTACTTC.

This clonotype was recorded a few times. CDR3 sequence (DNA): TGTGCCAGCAGTTTCAGGGCAAGCTTTCGTGGCTACACCTTC. Protein product: CASSFRASFRGYTF. J is TRBJ1-2 and V is TRBV6-4, with a tentative D call TRBD1 (5 bases). CDR1 MRHNA and CDR2 SNTAGT come from the germline V gene. Trimming shortened V by 5 bases and J by 7 bases, and 17 bases separated the two germline ends. This CDR3 comprises 14 residues.

This clonotype was seen a few times. As the CDR3 is not closed by the conserved phenylalanine or tryptophan, this likely results from a read error. The rearrangement uses TRBV10-3 and TRBJ2-5; 8 bases are shared with TRBD1. Germline CDR1 and CDR2: ENHRY and SYGVKD. The CDR3 is 15 residues long. The ends lost 3 bases at V and 4 bases at J; junction bases unmatched: 7. CDR3 loop: CAISDEDRGRETQYL. CDR3 nucleotide sequence: TGTGCCATCAGTGATGAAGACAGGGGACGAGAGACCCAGTACCTC.

This clonotype was seen ten or more times. The V gene is TRBV9, the J gene TRBJ1-5; TRBD1 might be the D (5 bases). Germline V gene lookup returns CDR1 SGDLS and CDR2 YYNGEE. The CDR3 sequence is 16 residues long. The germline V and J ends were trimmed by 10 bases and 0 bases, with 20 bases remaining between them. This CDR3 is CAPSLGDVNSNQPQHF. The CDR3 DNA sequence: TGTGCCCCTTCCCTAGGGGACGTAAATAGCAATCAGCCCCAGCATTTT.

A word on this clonotype: With a much larger clone just one base away, this may be a read error. The chain employs TRBV7-9 and TRBJ2-7, with TRBD1 matching over 7 bases. The V gene end was trimmed by 5 bases and the J gene end by 0 bases; junction bases not matched to a gene: 13. CDR1 SEHNR and CDR2 FQNEAQ come from the germline V gene (reference sequence). The CDR3 sequence is 17 residues long. Written as DNA, the CDR3 is TGTGCCAGCAGCCGTGGGGCTGACCGGGACAGCTCCTACGAGCAGTACTTC. It encodes CASSRGADRDSSYEQYF.

CDR3 sequence: CASRAGDYSNQPQHF. In DNA form, the CDR3 reads TGTGCCAGCAGAGCAGGAGATTATAGCAATCAGCCCCAGCATTTT. The chain uses TRBV6-2 or TRBV6-3 and TRBJ1-5; no firm D call. Trimming took 6 bases from V and 0 from J, leaving 12 bases between them. Per germline, CDR1 MNHEY and CDR2 SVGEGT. The CDR3 is 15 residues long.

This clonotype was seen a few times. The chain is built from TRBV10-3 and TRBJ2-7; 10 nucleotides agree with TRBD1. The germline gives CDR1 ENHRY, CDR2 SYGVKD. This CDR3 contains 16 residues. The trim removed 10 bases at V and 5 bases at J, leaving 17 bases unmatched. Here the CDR3 reads CASTLLGQGRSDEQYF. Written as DNA, the CDR3 is TGTGCCAGCACCCTCTTGGGACAGGGGCGTTCCGACGAGCAGTACTTC.

This clonotype has a handful of counts. The chain combines TRBV10-1 with TRBJ2-5; TRBD2 matches 9 bases. Germline CDR1 WNHNN, CDR2 SYGVQD (reference sequence). Germline trimming cut 3 bases from V and 5 bases from J; bases unmatched to any gene: 7. There are 15 residues in the CDR3. This CDR3 reads CASSEGSGRGETQYF. In DNA form, the CDR3 reads TGCGCCAGCAGTGAAGGTAGCGGGAGAGGGGAGACCCAGTACTTC.

The V call is TRBV4-1, the J call TRBJ2-2; D remains unclear. Per germline, CDR1 MGHRA and CDR2 YSYEKL. The length of the CDR3 is 12 residues. The V end lost 1 base, the J end lost 16 bases, and 13 bases lay between the germline ends. As DNA, the CDR3 is TGCGCCAGCAGCCAAGTGTATGGGGTGGAGTTTTTT. The encoded protein is CASSQVYGVEFF.